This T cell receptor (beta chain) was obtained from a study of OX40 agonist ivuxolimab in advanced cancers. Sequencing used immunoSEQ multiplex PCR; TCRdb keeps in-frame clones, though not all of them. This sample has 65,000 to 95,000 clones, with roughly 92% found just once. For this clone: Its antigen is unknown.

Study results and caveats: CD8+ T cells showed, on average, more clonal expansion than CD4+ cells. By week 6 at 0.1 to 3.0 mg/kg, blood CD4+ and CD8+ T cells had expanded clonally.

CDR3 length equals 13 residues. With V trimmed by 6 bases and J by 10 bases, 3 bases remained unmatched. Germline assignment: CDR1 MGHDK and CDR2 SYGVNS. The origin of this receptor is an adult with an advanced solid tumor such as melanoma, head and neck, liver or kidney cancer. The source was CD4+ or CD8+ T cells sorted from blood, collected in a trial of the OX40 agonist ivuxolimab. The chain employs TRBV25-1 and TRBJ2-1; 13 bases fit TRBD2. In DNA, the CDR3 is TGTGCCAGCAGACTAGCGGGAGGGTTAGAGCAGTTCTTC. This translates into CASRLAGGLEQFF.